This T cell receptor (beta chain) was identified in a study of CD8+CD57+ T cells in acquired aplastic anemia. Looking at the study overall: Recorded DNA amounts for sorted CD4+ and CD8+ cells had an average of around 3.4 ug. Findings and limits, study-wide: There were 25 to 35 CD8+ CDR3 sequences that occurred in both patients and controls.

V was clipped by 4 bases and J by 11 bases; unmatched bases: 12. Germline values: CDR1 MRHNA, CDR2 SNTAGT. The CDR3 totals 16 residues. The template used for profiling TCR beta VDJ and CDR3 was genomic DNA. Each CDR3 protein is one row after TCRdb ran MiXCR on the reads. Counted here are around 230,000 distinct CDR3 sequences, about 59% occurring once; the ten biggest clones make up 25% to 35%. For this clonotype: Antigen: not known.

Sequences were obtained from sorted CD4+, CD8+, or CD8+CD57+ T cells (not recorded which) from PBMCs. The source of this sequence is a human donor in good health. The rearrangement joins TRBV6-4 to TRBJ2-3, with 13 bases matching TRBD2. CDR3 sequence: CASSGLAGGPYNEQYF. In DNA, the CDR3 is TGTGCCAGCAGTGGACTAGCGGGAGGCCCCTACAATGAGCAGTATTTT.